These 29 T cell receptor beta chains share one sample of origin, sequenced in a study of graft-versus-host responses after intestinal transplantation. Assay used: immunoSEQ multiplex PCR; TCRdb lists only in-frame clones, some missing. The data show more than 9,500 clones, around 79% seen once. Intraepithelial and lamina propria lymphocytes were freed from processed graft tissue. The specimen was ileum tissue, collected roughly 5 months after intestinal transplantation. The receptors here all came from a human patient who received an intestinal transplant, so some T cells may come from the graft donor.

The gene calls are TRBV7-2 and TRBJ2-2, with TRBD1 matching 9 bases. Germline trimming cut 10 bases from V and 1 base from J; bases unmatched to any gene: 4. There are 14 residues in the CDR3. The germline gives CDR1 SGHTA, CDR2 FQGNSA. The CDR3 protein is CAIKTGGNTGELFF. In nucleotides, the CDR3 is TGTGCCATTAAGACAGGGGGGAACACCGGGGAGCTGTTTTTT.

The V gene is TRBV13, the J gene TRBJ1-1; 11 nucleotides agree with TRBD1. The germline gives CDR1 PRHDT, CDR2 FYEKMQ (reference sequence). V gave up 8 bases and J gave up 11 bases; unmatched junction bases: 7. This CDR3 has 12 amino acids. CDR3 in DNA: TGTGCCAGCCGCGGACAGGGGGCTTCGGCTTTCTTT. This encodes CASRGQGASAFF.

J is TRBJ1-1 and V is TRBV18; 12 nucleotides align to TRBD1. From germline, CDR1 is KGHSH and CDR2 LQKENI. The CDR3 length is 15 residues. V shed 3 bases and J 5 bases; nucleotides not matched to a gene: 4. The CDR3 spells CASSPGTGGGTEAFF. Written as DNA, the CDR3 is TGTGCCAGCTCACCGGGGACAGGGGGCGGAACTGAAGCTTTCTTT.

The chain is built from TRBV29-1 and TRBJ2-1; no reliable D call. The CDR3 consists of 14 residues. The germline V and J ends were trimmed by 8 bases and 5 bases, with 19 bases remaining between them. CDR1 is SQVTM, CDR2 ANQGSEA, per germline. CDR3 amino acids: CSTRPDMSNNEQFF. In nucleotides, the CDR3 is TGCAGCACCCGCCCTGACATGAGCAACAATGAGCAGTTCTTC.

The gene calls are TRBV5-1 and TRBJ1-2, with a tentative D call TRBD1 (6 bases). Trimming shortened V by 4 bases and J by 4 bases, and 14 bases separated the two germline ends. The CDR3 is 14 amino acids. Looked up from germline, CDR1 is SGHRS and CDR2 is YFSETQ. This CDR3 is CASSIRDNLYGYTF. CDR3 DNA: TGCGCCAGCAGCATCCGGGACAACCTCTATGGCTACACCTTC.

The genes are TRBV1 and TRBJ1-2; the table's D call, TRBD1, has no DNA check behind it. TRBV1 is a listed pseudogene. This CDR3 spans 16 amino acids. The CDR3 DNA reads as TGCACCAGCAGCCATATACCGGGACAGGGAGGTCGTGGCTACACCTTC. Translated: CTSSHIPGQGGRGYTF.

The genes are TRBV9 and TRBJ2-7; TRBD1 aligns across 7 bases. The CDR3 is 15 residues long. Germline CDR1 and CDR2: SGDLS and YYNGEE. Losses at the gene ends were 4 bases for V and 0 bases for J; bases not matched to a gene: 7. CDR3 in DNA: TGTGCCAGCAGCCTGAGACAGGGAAGCTCCTACGAGCAGTACTTC. This encodes CASSLRQGSSYEQYF. The full variable domain, its missing parts supplied by reference TRBV9 and TRBJ2-7, is DSGVTQTPKHLITATGQRVTLRCSPRSGDLSVYWYQQSLDQGLQFLIQYYNGEERAKGNILERFSAQQFPDLHSELNLSSLELGDSALYFCASSLRQGSSYEQYFGPGTRLTVT.

The rearrangement uses TRBV10-3 and TRBJ2-3, with TRBD1 matching 9 bases. CDR1 is ENHRY, CDR2 SYGVKD, per germline. This CDR3 has 14 amino acids. J gave up 5 bases and V 10 bases, and 10 bases lay outside the gene matches. CDR3 sequence: CASEPGQGGDTQYF. The CDR3 nucleotides read TGTGCCAGCGAACCGGGACAGGGTGGAGATACGCAGTATTTT.

CDR3 sequence: CASSWSGSPYNEQFF. Written as DNA, the CDR3 is TGTGCCAGCAGCTGGAGCGGGAGCCCCTACAATGAGCAGTTCTTC. The chain uses TRBV7-2 and TRBJ2-1, with 8 bases matching TRBD2. CDR1 is SGHTA and CDR2 is FQGNSA in the germline V gene. The J segment lost 2 bases and the V segment lost 4 bases, leaving 4 bases of the junction unmatched. The length of the CDR3 is 15 residues.

Only one count was recorded for this clone. This chain uses TRBV9 with TRBJ2-2, with 9 bases aligning to TRBD2. The CDR3 has 17 residues. Germline CDR1 is SGDLS and CDR2 is YYNGEE. After removal of 0 bases from V and 1 base from J, the junction contained 4 bases not matched to a gene. The CDR3 DNA is TGTGCCAGCAGCGTAGCCGGACTAGCGTTGAACACCGGGGAGCTGTTTTTT. This encodes CASSVAGLALNTGELFF. Full variable domain (rest looked up from reference TRBV9 and TRBJ2-2): DSGVTQTPKHLITATGQRVTLRCSPRSGDLSVYWYQQSLDQGLQFLIQYYNGEERAKGNILERFSAQQFPDLHSELNLSSLELGDSALYFCASSVAGLALNTGELFFGEGSRLTVL.

The J gene is TRBJ2-3, the V gene TRBV9; 10 positions agree with TRBD1. This CDR3 is 24 amino acids long. Trimming took 0 bases from V and 0 from J; bases not matched to a gene: 25. Germline values: CDR1 SGDLS, CDR2 YYNGEE. The CDR3: CASSVARRDRDRGSLPSSTDTQYF. The CDR3 DNA sequence: TGTGCCAGCAGCGTAGCCAGGAGGGATCGGGACAGGGGATCGCTACCGTCTAGCACAGATACGCAGTATTTT.

The chain has TRBV7-2 and TRBJ2-3; tentatively, D is TRBD2 (6 bases). CDR1 SGHTA and CDR2 FQGNSA come from the germline V gene. Trimming stripped 5 bases from V and 2 bases from J, with 14 bases between. The CDR3 spans 15 residues. The CDR3 protein is CASSPGWTNTDTQYF. Written as DNA, the CDR3 is TGTGCCAGCAGCCCAGGGTGGACTAACACAGATACGCAGTATTTT.

This chain links TRBV11-2 with TRBJ1-1; possibly TRBD1 for D (6 bases). The CDR3 contains 13 residues. Germline-derived CDR1 and CDR2 are SGHAT and FQNNGV. Trimming shortened V by 1 base and J by 4 bases, and 7 bases separated the two germline ends. CDR3 sequence: CASSLGRGTEAFF. CDR3 coding DNA: TGTGCCAGCAGCTTAGGCAGGGGCACTGAAGCTTTCTTT.

The chain carries TRBV29-1 and TRBJ2-3, with TRBD2 identical over 15 bases. The CDR3 runs 15 residues. The germline V gene has CDR1 SQVTM and CDR2 ANQGSEA. Germline trimming cut 6 bases from V and 4 bases from J; bases unmatched to any gene: 5. The CDR3 DNA reads TGCAGCGTCTTCGGACTAGCGGGAGGGCCAGATACGCAGTATTTT. Translated: CSVFGLAGGPDTQYF.

The chain has TRBV28 and TRBJ2-7; possibly TRBD1 for D (6 bases). The V gene lost 1 base and the J gene lost 0 bases, with 7 bases spanning the gap. This CDR3 spans 14 amino acids. CDR1 is MDHEN, CDR2 SYDVKM, per germline. For the CDR3, the DNA is TGTGCCAGCAGTTTATCGGGACACTCCTACGAGCAGTACTTC. Translated, it gives CASSLSGHSYEQYF. The complete variable domain, with remaining parts taken from reference TRBV28 and TRBJ2-7, reads DVKVTQSSRYLVKRTGEKVFLECVQDMDHENMFWYRQDPGLGLRLIYFSYDVKMKEKGDIPEGYSVSREKKERFSLILESASTNQTSMYLCASSLSGHSYEQYFGPGTRLTVT.

The chain has TRBV2 and TRBJ2-7; possible D gene TRBD1, 5 bases. The germline V gene encodes CDR1 SNHLY and CDR2 FYNNEI. The CDR3 has 14 amino acids. Trimming removed 4 bases at V and 3 bases at J, with 13 bases between. The CDR3 coding sequence is TGTGCCAGCAGTGTTTCGACAGCTAGCTACGAGCAGTACTTC. It codes for CASSVSTASYEQYF.

V usage is TRBV29-1 and J usage is TRBJ1-4; D is perhaps TRBD1 (6 bases). CDR1 and CDR2 (germline): SQVTM, ANQGSEA. This CDR3 has 14 residues. V lost 3 bases and J lost 3, with 11 bases in between. CDR3 amino acids: CSVDGGGSNEKLFF. DNA for the CDR3: TGCAGCGTTGATGGGGGCGGCTCTAATGAAAAACTGTTTTTT.

In this sample, this clone turned up a few times. This chain links TRBV20-1 with TRBJ1-2; D possibly corresponds to TRBD1 (5 bases). CDR3 length: 11 amino acids. Trimming pared 6 bases from V and 2 bases from J, leaving 7 bases between. The germline V gene encodes CDR1 DFQATT and CDR2 SNEGSKA (reference sequence). CDR3 region: CSARQNYGYTF. CDR3 nucleotide sequence: TGCAGTGCGAGACAGAACTATGGCTACACCTTC.

In this sample, this clone turned up once. The V and J genes are TRBV6-1 and TRBJ2-3, with 13 bases identical to TRBD2. The germline gives CDR1 MNHNS, CDR2 SASEGT. Trimming removed 2 bases from V and 5 bases from J; junction bases left unmatched: 4. The CDR3 runs to 16 residues. CDR3 protein: CASSETGTSGIDTQYF. DNA for the CDR3: TGTGCCAGCAGTGAAACCGGGACTAGCGGGATAGATACGCAGTATTTT.

V usage is TRBV4-1 and J usage is TRBJ1-2, with TRBD1 matching 7 bases. The V gene's germline CDR1 is MGHRA and CDR2 YSYEKL. Losses at the gene ends were 1 base for V and 4 bases for J; bases not matched to a gene: 12. CDR3 size: 17 residues. The CDR3 region is CASSQAGGQTGTYGYTF. CDR3 DNA: TGCGCCAGCAGCCAAGCGGGAGGGCAGACAGGGACCTATGGCTACACCTTC.

The gene calls are TRBV19 and TRBJ2-2; D perhaps matches TRBD1 (6 bases). Trimming pared 3 bases from V and 3 bases from J, leaving 8 bases between. Germline V gene sequence: CDR1 LNHDA, CDR2 SQIVND (reference sequence). The CDR3 consists of 14 residues. For the CDR3, the DNA is TGTGCCAGTAGTATCCCAGGGGACACCGGGGAGCTGTTTTTT. The encoded protein is CASSIPGDTGELFF. Using reference TRBV19 and TRBJ2-2 for the parts outside the CDR3, the full variable domain is DGGITQSPKYLFRKEGQNVTLSCEQNLNHDAMYWYRQDPGQGLRLIYYSQIVNDFQKGDIAEGYSVSREKKESFPLTVTSAQKNPTAFYLCASSIPGDTGELFFGEGSRLTVL.

The rearrangement links TRBV7-9 to TRBJ2-1; possibly TRBD2 for D (5 bases). Trimming shortened V by 2 bases and J by 8 bases, and 10 bases separated the two germline ends. Germline V gene data show CDR1 as SEHNR and CDR2 as FQNEAQ (reference sequence). The CDR3 sequence is 13 residues long. The DNA for the CDR3 is TGTGCCAGCAGCTTATGGGGAGTGGATGAGCAGTTCTTC. Amino acid sequence: CASSLWGVDEQFF.

As to this clone: An end of the junction does not agree with germline; a read error may underlie this. The chain carries TRBV7-9 and TRBJ1-4; the match to TRBD1 covers 9 bases. From germline, CDR1 is SEHNR and CDR2 FQNEAQ (reference sequence). This CDR3 region has 15 residues. CDR3 sequence: CVSSYKQGASEKLFF. The CDR3 DNA is TGTGTCAGCAGCTACAAACAGGGGGCGAGTGAAAAACTGTTTTTT. The full variable domain, completed using reference TRBV7-9 and TRBJ1-4, is DTGVSQNPRHKITKRGQNVTFRCDPISEHNRLYWYRQTLGQGPEFLTYFQNEAQLEKSRLLSDRFSAERPKGSFSTLEIQRTEQGDSAMYLCVSSYKQGASEKLFFGSGTQLSVL.

The chain uses TRBV21-1 and TRBJ1-4. TRBV21-1 is described as a pseudogene. The CDR3 has 15 amino acids. The CDR3 DNA is TGTGCCAGCAGCAAAGCGCAGGGACTTAATGAAAAACTGTTTTTT. It encodes CASSKAQGLNEKLFF.

The chain couples TRBV20-1 to TRBJ1-1; D is unresolved. The CDR3 is made up of 11 amino acids. The V and J ends lost 5 bases and 2 bases respectively, with 6 bases between them. Germline loops: CDR1 DFQATT, CDR2 SNEGSKA (reference sequence). CDR3 region: CSAALNTEAFF. CDR3 sequence (DNA): TGCAGTGCTGCGCTTAACACTGAAGCTTTCTTT.

The V and J genes are TRBV2 and TRBJ2-5; tentatively, D is TRBD2 (5 bases). V lost 6 bases to trimming and J lost 4 bases, with 12 bases between them. The CDR3 spans 13 residues. Germline CDR1 and CDR2: SNHLY and FYNNEI. The CDR3 region is CASRRESGETQYF. The CDR3 bases are TGTGCCAGCAGGAGGGAGTCGGGAGAGACCCAGTACTTC.

The rearrangement joins TRBV18 to TRBJ1-2, with a tentative D call TRBD1 (6 bases). The CDR3 length is 14 residues. The V end lost 4 bases, the J end lost 7 bases, and 16 bases lay between the germline ends. Looked up from germline, CDR1 is KGHSH and CDR2 is LQKENI. In DNA, the CDR3 is TGTGCCAGCTCACGATTGGGTACAGGGTCTGGCTACACCTTC. Amino acid sequence: CASSRLGTGSGYTF.

The chain recombines TRBV27 with TRBJ1-2, with a tentative D call TRBD1 (5 bases). V shed 5 bases and J shed 2 bases, with 21 bases lying between them. The CDR3 is 17 residues long. In germline, CDR1 is MNHEY, CDR2 SMNVEV (reference sequence). CDR3 DNA: TGTGCCAGCAGTCTACGACCACACAGGATCCCCAACTATGGCTACACCTTC. Amino acids: CASSLRPHRIPNYGYTF.

This chain links TRBV15 with TRBJ2-5; D is perhaps TRBD2 (6 bases). CDR1 and CDR2 from the germline V gene are LNHNV and YYDKDF (reference sequence). This CDR3 region has 13 residues. Trimming shortened V by 6 bases and J by 5 bases, and 13 bases separated the two germline ends. CDR3: CATSRRGAETQYF. Written as DNA, the CDR3 is TGTGCCACCAGTCGGCGCGGGGCGGAGACCCAGTACTTC.